These 26 T cell receptor beta chains were sequenced from one sample in a study of cytomegalovirus exposure and HLA in healthy donors. Data came from immunoSEQ multiplex PCR; TCRdb stores just in-frame clones and leaves some out. The repertoire holds about 120,000 clones, with roughly 90% as singletons. Sequencing was performed on PBMCs. These TCRs come from a woman between 18 and 29 years old in good health and CMV-seropositive.

The chain carries TRBV2 and TRBJ1-2, with D perhaps matching TRBD1 (6 bases). The germline V and J ends were trimmed by 8 bases and 8 bases, with 30 bases remaining between them. From germline, CDR1 is SNHLY and CDR2 FYNNEI. The CDR3 length is 17 residues. CDR3 region: CASFTRGRGGFSGGYTF. DNA for the CDR3: TGTGCCAGCTTCACGAGGGGAAGAGGGGGATTTAGTGGGGGCTACACCTTC.

The chain links TRBV9 to TRBJ2-1, with 7 nucleotides matching TRBD2. This CDR3 is built from 14 residues. The germline V gene encodes CDR1 SGDLS and CDR2 YYNGEE. The trim removed 0 bases at V and 7 bases at J, leaving 4 bases unmatched. The CDR3 here is CASSVVGGVNEQFF. Here the CDR3 DNA reads TGTGCCAGCAGCGTAGTGGGAGGGGTAAATGAGCAGTTCTTC.

This clone was observed once. The V call is TRBV9, the J call TRBJ2-3, with 12 nucleotides matching TRBD2. The CDR3 consists of 16 residues. V dropped 2 bases and J dropped 3; count of bases not matched to a gene: 4. Germline V CDR1 and CDR2: SGDLS, YYNGEE. The CDR3, as DNA: TGTGCCAGCAGCGTGACTAGCGGGGGATTTACAGATACGCAGTATTTT. This translates into CASSVTSGGFTDTQYF.

This clone was seen just once. V and J are TRBV5-4 and TRBJ2-5; TRBD1 matches at 10 bases. Germline values: CDR1 SGHNT, CDR2 YYREEE (reference sequence). The CDR3 totals 16 residues. V dropped 4 bases and J dropped 3; count of bases not matched to a gene: 9. The CDR3 reads CASSRGGTGAKETQYF. CDR3 DNA sequence: TGTGCCAGCAGCCGCGGAGGGACAGGGGCGAAAGAGACCCAGTACTTC.

V and J are TRBV15 and TRBJ1-1, with 8 bases identical to TRBD1. Losses at the gene ends were 5 bases for V and 1 base for J; bases not matched to a gene: 0. The CDR3 is made up of 13 amino acids. CDR1 is LNHNV and CDR2 is YYDKDF in the germline V gene (reference sequence). CDR3: CATSGTGNTEAFF. The CDR3 DNA reads TGTGCCACCAGCGGGACAGGGAACACTGAAGCTTTCTTT.

The chain couples TRBV29-1 to TRBJ2-5; 8 nucleotides align to TRBD1. The germline CDR1 and CDR2 sequences are SQVTM and ANQGSEA. V lost 4 bases to trimming and J lost 4 bases; unmatched junction nucleotides: 8. The length of the CDR3 is 14 residues. The CDR3 here is CSVALSRGRETQYF. In DNA form, the CDR3 reads TGCAGCGTTGCGCTGTCCAGGGGGCGAGAGACCCAGTACTTC.

This clone appeared a single time. V usage is TRBV9 and J usage is TRBJ1-1; D not certain. The CDR3 runs to 13 residues. Trimming removed 0 bases from V and 3 bases from J, with 6 bases in between. CDR1 SGDLS and CDR2 YYNGEE come from the germline V gene. The CDR3 is CASSVAEDTEAFF. In DNA, the CDR3 is TGTGCCAGCAGCGTAGCCGAGGACACTGAAGCTTTCTTT.

This chain uses TRBV7-9 with TRBJ2-2; D is unresolved. Trimming stripped 0 bases from V and 0 bases from J, with 17 bases between. Germline V CDR1 and CDR2: SEHNR, FQNEAQ (reference sequence). CDR3 length: 19 residues. CDR3 residues: CASSLAERVPFANTGELFF. CDR3 nucleotide sequence: TGTGCCAGCAGCTTAGCGGAACGGGTCCCTTTCGCGAACACCGGGGAGCTGTTTTTT.

This rearrangement joins TRBV5-1 to TRBJ2-5; 7 bases are shared with TRBD1. Germline trimming cut 4 bases from V and 3 bases from J; bases unmatched to any gene: 6. CDR1 and CDR2 (germline): SGHRS, YFSETQ. This CDR3 is built from 14 residues. CDR3 loop: CASSPDRVEETQYF. The CDR3 DNA sequence: TGCGCCAGCAGCCCCGACAGGGTGGAAGAGACCCAGTACTTC.

This clone was recorded only once. The chain recombines TRBV4-1 with TRBJ2-2; 14 bases match TRBD2. This CDR3 comprises 18 residues. The ends lost 0 bases at V and 1 base at J; junction bases unmatched: 1. CDR1 is MGHRA and CDR2 is YSYEKL in the germline V gene. As DNA, the CDR3 is TGCGCCAGCAGCCAAGAGGGACTAGCGGGGGTGAACACCGGGGAGCTGTTTTTT. Its protein is CASSQEGLAGVNTGELFF.

The chain combines TRBV14 with TRBJ2-1; D possibly corresponds to TRBD2 (6 bases). CDR3 size: 16 residues. The germline V gene encodes CDR1 SGHDN and CDR2 FVKESK. V shed 2 bases and J shed 7 bases, with 18 bases lying between them. For the CDR3, the DNA is TGTGCCAGCAGCCAACTCGGCGGGCGGGGCAAGAATGAGCAGTTCTTC. Amino acids: CASSQLGGRGKNEQFF.

The chain links TRBV15 to TRBJ1-2; possibly TRBD1 for D (5 bases). The CDR3 covers 14 residues. Germline CDR1 reads LNHNV; CDR2 reads YYDKDF (reference sequence). The V end was cut by 5 bases, the J end by 0 bases, with 10 bases between. CDR3: CATSPTVANYGYTF. The CDR3, as DNA: TGTGCCACCAGCCCGACAGTAGCTAACTATGGCTACACCTTC.

The chain joins TRBV18 to TRBJ1-1; 11 bases match TRBD1. Germline trimming cut 6 bases from V and 1 base from J; bases unmatched to any gene: 10. The germline CDR1 and CDR2 sequences are KGHSH and LQKENI. The CDR3 is 17 residues long. CDR3 sequence (DNA): TGTGCCAGCTCCAAGGTCCGGACAGGGGGCGCGAACACTGAAGCTTTCTTT. As protein: CASSKVRTGGANTEAFF.

The CDR3 loop is CASSLSTGELFF. CDR3 bases: TGCGCCAGCAGCCTATCCACCGGGGAGCTGTTTTTT. V usage is TRBV5-1 and J usage is TRBJ2-2; D gene unclear. Trimming took off 4 bases at V and 4 bases at J, with 5 bases between the two ends. Germline assignment: CDR1 SGHRS and CDR2 YFSETQ. This CDR3 contains 12 residues.

This clone was counted once. This chain connects TRBV30 to TRBJ2-5, with D possibly matching TRBD1 (5 bases). Looked up from germline, CDR1 is GTSNPN and CDR2 is SVGIG (reference sequence). The V end was cut by 1 base, the J end by 5 bases, with 11 bases between. The CDR3 length is 13 residues. The CDR3 sequence is CAWSDTGQETQYF. CDR3 DNA sequence: TGTGCCTGGAGTGATACAGGTCAGGAGACCCAGTACTTC.

This rearrangement joins TRBV7-6 to TRBJ1-2; no clear D. Trimming removed 2 bases from V and 0 bases from J, with 4 bases in between. Germline V gene lookup returns CDR1 SGHVS and CDR2 FNYEAQ. CDR3 length: 13 amino acids. The CDR3 sequence: CASSLYTNYGYTF. CDR3 nucleotide sequence: TGTGCCAGCAGCTTATATACTAACTATGGCTACACCTTC. Looking up the rest from reference TRBV7-6 and TRBJ1-2 gives the full variable domain: GAGVSQSPRYKVTKRGQDVALRCDPISGHVSLYWYRQALGQGPEFLTYFNYEAQQDKSGLPNDRFSAERPEGSISTLTIQRTEQRDSAMYRCASSLYTNYGYTFGSGTRLTVV.

The chain is built from TRBV30 and TRBJ2-5; 11 nucleotides line up with TRBD2. Germline V lookup: CDR1 GTSNPN, CDR2 SVGIG (reference sequence). The CDR3 is 13 amino acids. J was trimmed by 6 bases and V by 7 bases; bases with no gene match: 7. The CDR3: CAFSGGAMKTQYF. The CDR3 DNA follows: TGTGCCTTTAGCGGGGGGGCTATGAAGACCCAGTACTTC.

The chain has TRBV28 and TRBJ2-1, with 9 bases identical to TRBD1. The length of the CDR3 is 17 residues. Germline V gene sequence: CDR1 MDHEN, CDR2 SYDVKM. After removal of 5 bases from V and 0 bases from J, the junction contained 8 bases not matched to a gene. CDR3 amino acids: CASSGTGILSSYNEQFF. The CDR3 DNA sequence: TGTGCCAGCAGTGGGACAGGGATACTCAGCTCCTACAATGAGCAGTTCTTC.

The chain combines TRBV19 with TRBJ2-1, with TRBD1 matching 7 bases. CDR3 size: 13 residues. Germline trimming cut 4 bases from V and 7 bases from J; bases unmatched to any gene: 4. CDR1 and CDR2 from the germline V gene are LNHDA and SQIVND (reference sequence). For the CDR3, the DNA is TGTGCCAGTAGTAAAGGGGGCAGGAATGAGCAGTTCTTC. Translated: CASSKGGRNEQFF. The full variable domain, its missing parts supplied by reference TRBV19 and TRBJ2-1, is DGGITQSPKYLFRKEGQNVTLSCEQNLNHDAMYWYRQDPGQGLRLIYYSQIVNDFQKGDIAEGYSVSREKKESFPLTVTSAQKNPTAFYLCASSKGGRNEQFFGPGTRLTVL.

The chain combines TRBV4-1 with TRBJ1-6; D is unclear. The germline CDR1 and CDR2 sequences are MGHRA and YSYEKL. The V end lost 3 bases, the J end lost 7 bases, and 19 bases lay between the germline ends. The CDR3 contains 17 residues. CDR3 coding DNA: TGCGCCAGCAGCCAGGGCCCACTGGCAGGCCAAAATTCACCCCTCCACTTT. Its protein is CASSQGPLAGQNSPLHF.

This chain joins TRBV18 and TRBJ2-6; D gene ambiguous. The CDR3 contains 16 residues. V was cut by 1 base and J by 0 bases, with 7 bases left in between. Germline loops: CDR1 KGHSH, CDR2 LQKENI. CDR3 residues: CASSPQDSSGANVLTF. Here the CDR3 DNA reads TGTGCCAGCTCACCACAAGATAGCTCTGGGGCCAACGTCCTGACTTTC.

CDR3 in amino acids: CASSQAKSGGGRETQYF. The CDR3 bases are TGCGCCAGCAGCCAAGCCAAGAGCGGGGGGGGCAGGGAGACCCAGTACTTC. This chain connects TRBV4-1 to TRBJ2-5; 10 bases align to TRBD2. The CDR3 has 17 amino acids. From germline, CDR1 is MGHRA and CDR2 YSYEKL. J was trimmed by 5 bases and V by 1 base; bases with no gene match: 10.

The chain uses TRBV11-2 and TRBJ2-4; 9 positions match TRBD1. The CDR3 length is 18 residues. The J segment lost 0 bases and the V segment lost 0 bases, leaving 6 bases of the junction unmatched. Germline assignment: CDR1 SGHAT and CDR2 FQNNGV. The chain's CDR3 is CASSLEWDRELAKNIQYF. CDR3 DNA: TGTGCCAGCAGCTTAGAGTGGGACAGGGAACTAGCCAAAAACATTCAGTACTTC. Complete variable domain (other parts from reference TRBV11-2 and TRBJ2-4): EAGVAQSPRYKIIEKRQSVAFWCNPISGHATLYWYQQILGQGPKLLIQFQNNGVVDDSQLPKDRFSAERLKGVDSTLKIQPAKLEDSAVYLCASSLEWDRELAKNIQYFGAGTRLSVL.

This sequence joins TRBV28 and TRBJ1-1, with D possibly TRBD1 on 6 matching bases. Germline V lookup: CDR1 MDHEN, CDR2 SYDVKM. Trimming left V 6 bases short and J 1 base short, with 21 bases between. The CDR3 spans 17 residues. The CDR3 region has the DNA TGTGCCAGCAGCCGACACCGCGCCGGGACACGGAACACTGAAGCTTTCTTT. Amino acids: CASSRHRAGTRNTEAFF. Based on the CDR3 plus reference TRBV28 and TRBJ1-1, the full variable domain is DVKVTQSSRYLVKRTGEKVFLECVQDMDHENMFWYRQDPGLGLRLIYFSYDVKMKEKGDIPEGYSVSREKKERFSLILESASTNQTSMYLCASSRHRAGTRNTEAFFGQGTRLTVV.

J is TRBJ2-1 and V is TRBV5-8; 16 positions match TRBD2. V was pared by 3 bases and J by 2 bases, with 2 bases of the junction left unmatched. Looked up from germline, CDR1 is SGHTS and CDR2 is YDEGEE. The CDR3 is 17 residues long. CDR3 region: CASSSGTSGGAYNEQFF. Written as DNA, the CDR3 is TGTGCCAGCAGCTCCGGGACTAGCGGGGGGGCCTACAATGAGCAGTTCTTC.

This chain links TRBV19 with TRBJ1-1, with TRBD1 as a possible D gene (5 bases). The V end lost 0 bases, the J end lost 2 bases, and 13 bases lay between the germline ends. The CDR3 totals 16 residues. The V gene's germline CDR1 is LNHDA and CDR2 SQIVND (reference sequence). The CDR3 nucleotides read TGTGCCAGTAGTATAGATCGTGGGGACTACAACACTGAAGCTTTCTTT. Residues: CASSIDRGDYNTEAFF.